Each of the 21 T cell receptor beta chains below was sequenced from the same sample in a study of human T cells and chemical hapten exposure. This sample's time point: pre-sensitization, week 0. The treatment is: therapeutic diphenylcyclopropenone sensitization with weekly scalp DPC. TCRdb re-derived calls from the RACE reads in MiXCR, one entry per CDR3 protein. The sample holds fewer than 350,000 distinct CDR3 sequences, around 7.7% seen once. Sequences were derived from whole blood, sampled in connection with sensitization to the hapten diphenylcyclopropenone (DPC). The receptor source for this set is a young man with alopecia areata. Some clones in this sample may be carry-over from other donors' samples.

This chain uses TRBV11-2 with TRBJ1-2; 8 nucleotides line up with TRBD1. This CDR3 region has 15 residues. Germline CDR1 SGHAT, CDR2 FQNNGV. Trimming removed 5 bases from V and 4 bases from J; junction bases left unmatched: 9. The chain's CDR3 is CASSRQDREGYGYTF. The CDR3 bases are TGTGCCAGCAGCCGACAGGACAGGGAAGGCTATGGCTACACCTTC.

This clonotype was seen a handful of times. This rearrangement joins TRBV7-3 to TRBJ1-2, with D possibly TRBD1 on 5 matching bases. Per the germline V gene, CDR1 is SGHTA and CDR2 is FQGTGA. Trimming removed 2 bases from V and 7 bases from J, with 8 bases in between. The CDR3 length is 12 residues. CDR3 loop: CASSLAGGGYTF. The DNA of the CDR3 is TGTGCCAGCAGCTTAGCTGGGGGTGGCTACACCTTC. The full variable domain, completed using reference TRBV7-3 and TRBJ1-2, is GAGVSQTPSNKVTEKGKYVELRCDPISGHTALYWYRQSLGQGPEFLIYFQGTGAADDSGLPNDRFFAVRPEGSVSTLKIQRTERGDSAVYLCASSLAGGGYTFGSGTRLTVV.

The rearrangement links TRBV28 to TRBJ1-5; D is ambiguous. Germline CDR1 is MDHEN and CDR2 is SYDVKM. V was shortened by 6 bases and J by 1 base, with 10 bases between the two germline ends. This CDR3 has 14 amino acids. As DNA, the CDR3 is TGTGCCAGCAGGAAAGGACCGAGCAATCAGCCCCAGCATTTT. The encoded protein is CASRKGPSNQPQHF.

This clonotype was found many times. V and J are TRBV2 and TRBJ2-7, with D perhaps matching TRBD1 (6 bases). CDR3 length: 14 residues. Trimming pared 6 bases from V and 9 bases from J, leaving 21 bases between. CDR1 is SNHLY and CDR2 is FYNNEI in the germline V gene. The DNA for the CDR3 is TGTGCCAGCAGGCCCAACACAGGGAGTTCCGGGCAGTACTTC. This encodes CASRPNTGSSGQYF. Supplemented by reference TRBV2 and TRBJ2-7, the full variable domain reads EPEVTQTPSHQVTQMGQEVILRCVPISNHLYFYWYRQILGQKVEFLVSFYNNEISEKSEIFDDQFSVERPDGSNFTLKIRSTKLEDSAMYFCASRPNTGSSGQYFGPGTRLTVT.

This clonotype was counted only a few times. The rearrangement uses TRBV4-3 and TRBJ1-2; D may be TRBD1 (5 bases). This CDR3 region has 15 residues. Trimming removed 4 bases from V and 0 bases from J, with 12 bases in between. Germline CDR1 is LGHNA and CDR2 is YSLEER. The CDR3 DNA sequence: TGCGCCAGCAGCCCCACTTCGGGGGCTAACTATGGCTACACCTTC. Translation: CASSPTSGANYGYTF.

This clonotype came up a few times. The CDR3 reads CASSPSGGAYNEQFF. The CDR3 nucleotides read TGTGCCAGCAGTCCTAGCGGGGGGGCCTACAATGAGCAGTTCTTC. This chain joins TRBV6-5 and TRBJ2-1; the match to TRBD2 covers 12 bases. CDR1 and CDR2 from the germline V gene are MNHEY and SVGAGI. V was pared by 5 bases and J by 2 bases, with 1 base of the junction left unmatched. The CDR3 covers 15 residues.

The chain combines TRBV12-3 or TRBV12-4 with TRBJ1-2; D remains unclear. The V end was cut by 6 bases, the J end by 7 bases, with 21 bases between. The CDR3 runs to 15 residues. The DNA of the CDR3 is TGTGCCAGCAGCTCTCGGATCGGACGAGGATCTGGCTACACCTTC. Protein sequence: CASSSRIGRGSGYTF.

In this sample, this clonotype turned up many times. The V gene is TRBV27, the J gene TRBJ2-3, with 8 positions matching TRBD2. Germline trimming cut 10 bases from V and 0 bases from J; bases unmatched to any gene: 12. The CDR3 has 16 amino acids. CDR1 and CDR2 from the germline V gene are MNHEY and SMNVEV (reference sequence). DNA for the CDR3: TGTGCCACCCGGGGCGGGGGGATTCCTAGCACAGATACGCAGTATTTT. It translates to CATRGGGIPSTDTQYF.

This clonotype was counted at least ten times. The CDR3 here is CASSSQGRRTEAFF. In nucleotides, the CDR3 is TGTGCCAGCAGCTCCCAGGGTAGACGGACTGAAGCTTTCTTT. This chain links TRBV7-2 with TRBJ1-1; D is possibly TRBD1 (5 bases). With 4 bases removed from V and 5 bases from J, the gap between germline ends came to 14 bases. The CDR3 length is 14 residues. The germline V gene encodes CDR1 SGHTA and CDR2 FQGNSA.

The sample holds many counts of this clonotype. This rearrangement joins TRBV21-1 to TRBJ1-2; the listed D gene, TRBD1, was not tested against the DNA. TRBV21-1 is termed a pseudogene. CDR3 size: 14 residues. The CDR3 coding sequence is TGTGCCAGCAGCACCCGACAGAGGGGGAACGGCTACACCTTC. Translated, it gives CASSTRQRGNGYTF.

Only a few counts were recorded for this clonotype. The chain has TRBV29-1 and TRBJ2-5, with 7 positions matching TRBD2. The V and J ends lost 6 bases and 0 bases, in that order; junction bases with no gene match: 13. The germline V gene encodes CDR1 SQVTM and CDR2 ANQGSEA. The CDR3 contains 16 residues. The CDR3 loop reads CSVELAILNYQETQYF. The CDR3 DNA reads as TGCAGCGTCGAACTAGCGATTCTGAACTACCAAGAGACCCAGTACTTC.

This chain connects TRBV19 to TRBJ2-5, with TRBD2 identical over 11 bases. The V gene's germline CDR1 is LNHDA and CDR2 SQIVND (reference sequence). CDR3 size: 17 residues. Trimming removed 5 bases from V and 1 base from J; junction bases left unmatched: 9. CDR3 protein: CASSSRLAGYRQETQYF. The CDR3 DNA follows: TGTGCCAGTAGTTCCAGACTAGCGGGATATCGCCAAGAGACCCAGTACTTC.

V usage is TRBV14 and J usage is TRBJ1-1, with TRBD1 matching 9 bases. The CDR3 runs to 15 residues. The junction had 6 bases not matched to a gene; V was cut back by 3 bases and J by 4 bases. The germline CDR1 and CDR2 sequences are SGHDN and FVKESK. The CDR3 DNA sequence: TGTGCCAGCAGCCACCCCGGACAGGGGTTCACTGAAGCTTTCTTT. Translated, it gives CASSHPGQGFTEAFF.

The J gene is TRBJ2-7, the V gene TRBV10-3, with TRBD1 matching over 8 bases. CDR3 size: 13 residues. The germline V gene encodes CDR1 ENHRY and CDR2 SYGVKD. DNA of the CDR3: TGTGCCATCAGGGGGCAGGACAGGGAAGAGCAGAACGTC. It encodes CAIRGQDREEQNV.

This clonotype was seen at least ten times. Here the CDR3 reads CATNRGQLSYNEQFF. The CDR3 DNA follows: TGTGCCACCAACAGGGGACAGCTCTCCTACAATGAGCAGTTCTTC. V is TRBV25-1 and J is TRBJ2-1; 7 bases line up with TRBD1. The J segment lost 0 bases and the V segment lost 10 bases, leaving 9 bases of the junction unmatched. Germline V gene lookup returns CDR1 MGHDK and CDR2 SYGVNS. This CDR3 has 15 amino acids.

V and J are TRBV27 and TRBJ2-1, with D hard to call. Trimming removed 0 bases at V and 10 bases at J, with 10 bases between. Germline V gene lookup returns CDR1 MNHEY and CDR2 SMNVEV (reference sequence). The CDR3 is 13 residues long. CDR3 loop: CASSLSVHFEQFF. The CDR3 DNA reads as TGTGCCAGCAGTTTATCTGTACACTTCGAGCAGTTCTTC.

This clonotype was observed many times. The genes are TRBV24-1 and TRBJ1-2; D gene unclear. Trimming cost V 3 bases and J 4 bases, with 5 bases left between them. Germline lookup yields CDR1 KGHDR and CDR2 SFDVKD. The CDR3 runs to 12 residues. The CDR3 protein is CATSDTRYGYTF. DNA of the CDR3: TGTGCCACCAGTGATACCCGCTATGGCTACACCTTC.

The chain joins TRBV28 to TRBJ2-5; 9 bases are a match to TRBD1. The V and J ends lost 6 bases and 4 bases, in that order; junction bases with no gene match: 6. The CDR3 totals 14 residues. Germline CDR1 reads MDHEN; CDR2 reads SYDVKM. This CDR3 reads CASRGQGRGETQYF. DNA for the CDR3: TGTGCCAGCAGGGGACAGGGACGAGGAGAGACCCAGTACTTC.

The table lists this clonotype with many counts. The V and J genes are TRBV5-1 and TRBJ2-3; D is tentatively TRBD1 or TRBD2 (6 bases each). CDR3 length: 16 amino acids. Germline values: CDR1 SGHRS, CDR2 YFSETQ. V gave up 0 bases and J gave up 5 bases, with 16 bases separating them. Here the CDR3 DNA reads TGCGCCAGCAGCTTGGGTTCGGGGGCGCTTAAAGATACGCAGTATTTT. Encoded protein: CASSLGSGALKDTQYF.

There are many counts of this clonotype. The rearrangement uses TRBV29-1 and TRBJ2-7; 7 nucleotides line up with TRBD1. Germline trimming cut 6 bases from V and 7 bases from J; bases unmatched to any gene: 9. The germline CDR1 and CDR2 sequences are SQVTM and ANQGSEA. The CDR3 length is 12 residues. The CDR3 DNA reads as TGCAGCGTAGACGGGACAGACGAGGAGCAGTACTTC. This encodes CSVDGTDEEQYF.

V usage is TRBV27 and J usage is TRBJ1-5, with TRBD1 as a possible D gene (6 bases). Trimming cost V 3 bases and J 3 bases, with 12 bases left between them. This CDR3 is 15 amino acids long. Germline CDR1 reads MNHEY; CDR2 reads SMNVEV (reference sequence). CDR3 region: CASSFSGAPNQPQHF. CDR3 DNA: TGTGCCAGCAGTTTCTCAGGGGCTCCCAATCAGCCCCAGCATTTT.